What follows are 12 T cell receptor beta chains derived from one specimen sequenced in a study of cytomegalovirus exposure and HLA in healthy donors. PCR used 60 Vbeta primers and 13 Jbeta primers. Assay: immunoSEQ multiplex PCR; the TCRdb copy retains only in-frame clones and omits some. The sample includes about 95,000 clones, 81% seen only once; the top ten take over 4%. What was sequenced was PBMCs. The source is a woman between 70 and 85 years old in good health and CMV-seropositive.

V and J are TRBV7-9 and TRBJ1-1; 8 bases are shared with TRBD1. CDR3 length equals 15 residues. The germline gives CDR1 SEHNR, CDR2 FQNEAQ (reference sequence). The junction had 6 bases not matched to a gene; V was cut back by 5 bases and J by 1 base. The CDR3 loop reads CASSLGTGENTEAFF. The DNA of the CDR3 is TGTGCCAGCAGCCTGGGGACAGGAGAGAACACTGAAGCTTTCTTT. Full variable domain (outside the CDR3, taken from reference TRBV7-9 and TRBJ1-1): DTGVSQNPRHKITKRGQNVTFRCDPISEHNRLYWYRQTLGQGPEFLTYFQNEAQLEKSRLLSDRFSAERPKGSFSTLEIQRTEQGDSAMYLCASSLGTGENTEAFFGQGTRLTVV.

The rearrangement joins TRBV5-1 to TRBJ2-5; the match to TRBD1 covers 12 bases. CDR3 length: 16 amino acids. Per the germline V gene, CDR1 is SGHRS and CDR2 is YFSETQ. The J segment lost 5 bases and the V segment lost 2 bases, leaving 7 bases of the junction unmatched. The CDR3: CASSLGTGGAIETQYF. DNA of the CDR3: TGCGCCAGCAGCTTAGGGACAGGGGGCGCGATCGAGACCCAGTACTTC. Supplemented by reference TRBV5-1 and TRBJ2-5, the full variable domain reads KAGVTQTPRYLIKTRGQQVTLSCSPISGHRSVSWYQQTPGQGLQFLFEYFSETQRNKGNFPGRFSGRQFSNSRSEMNVSTLELGDSALYLCASSLGTGGAIETQYFGPGTRLLVL.

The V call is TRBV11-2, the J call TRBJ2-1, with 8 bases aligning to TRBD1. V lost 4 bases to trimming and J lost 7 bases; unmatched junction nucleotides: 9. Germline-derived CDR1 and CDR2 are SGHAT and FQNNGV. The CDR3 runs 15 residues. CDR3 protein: CASSSTDRALNEQFF. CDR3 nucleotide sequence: TGTGCCAGCAGCTCCACGGACAGGGCGTTAAATGAGCAGTTCTTC. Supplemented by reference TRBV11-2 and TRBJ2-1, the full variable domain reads EAGVAQSPRYKIIEKRQSVAFWCNPISGHATLYWYQQILGQGPKLLIQFQNNGVVDDSQLPKDRFSAERLKGVDSTLKIQPAKLEDSAVYLCASSSTDRALNEQFFGPGTRLTVL.

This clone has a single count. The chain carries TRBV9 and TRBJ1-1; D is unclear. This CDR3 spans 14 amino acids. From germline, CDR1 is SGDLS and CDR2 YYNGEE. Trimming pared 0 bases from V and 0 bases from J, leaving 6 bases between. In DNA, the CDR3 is TGTGCCAGCAGCGTAGACGGGATGAACACTGAAGCTTTCTTT. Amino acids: CASSVDGMNTEAFF. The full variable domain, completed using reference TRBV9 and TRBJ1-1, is DSGVTQTPKHLITATGQRVTLRCSPRSGDLSVYWYQQSLDQGLQFLIQYYNGEERAKGNILERFSAQQFPDLHSELNLSSLELGDSALYFCASSVDGMNTEAFFGQGTRLTVV.

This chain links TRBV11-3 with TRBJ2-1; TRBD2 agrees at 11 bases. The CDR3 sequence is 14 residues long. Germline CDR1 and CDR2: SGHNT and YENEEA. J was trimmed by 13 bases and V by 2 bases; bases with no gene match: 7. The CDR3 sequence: CASSLLAGGSPQFF. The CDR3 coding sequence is TGTGCCAGCAGCTTACTAGCGGGAGGAAGTCCCCAGTTCTTC.

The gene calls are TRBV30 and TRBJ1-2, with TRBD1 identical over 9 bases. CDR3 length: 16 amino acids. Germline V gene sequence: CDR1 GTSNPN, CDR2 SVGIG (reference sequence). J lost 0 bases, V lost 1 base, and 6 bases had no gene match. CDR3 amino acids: CAWSGDRALSNYGYTF. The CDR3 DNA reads TGTGCCTGGAGTGGGGACAGGGCCCTCTCTAACTATGGCTACACCTTC.

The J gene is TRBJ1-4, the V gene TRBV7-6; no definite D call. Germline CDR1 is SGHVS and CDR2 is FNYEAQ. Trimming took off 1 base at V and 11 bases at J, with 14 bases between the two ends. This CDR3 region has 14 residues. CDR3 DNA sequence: TGTGCCAGCAGCTTAGATTCGCAGACTCTTAAACTGTTTTTT. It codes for CASSLDSQTLKLFF.

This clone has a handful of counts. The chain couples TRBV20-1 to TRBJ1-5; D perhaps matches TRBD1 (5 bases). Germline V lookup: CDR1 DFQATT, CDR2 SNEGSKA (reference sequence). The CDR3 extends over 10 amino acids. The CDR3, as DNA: TGCAGGGGGGGGGTCCAGCCCCAGCATTTT. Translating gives CRGGVQPQHF.

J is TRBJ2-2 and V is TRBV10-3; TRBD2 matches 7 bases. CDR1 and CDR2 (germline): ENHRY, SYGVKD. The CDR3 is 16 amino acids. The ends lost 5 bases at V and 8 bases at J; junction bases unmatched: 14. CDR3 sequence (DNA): TGTGCCATCAGTTACCAAAGCGGGACCAGGGTTGGGGAGCTGTTTTTT. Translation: CAISYQSGTRVGELFF.

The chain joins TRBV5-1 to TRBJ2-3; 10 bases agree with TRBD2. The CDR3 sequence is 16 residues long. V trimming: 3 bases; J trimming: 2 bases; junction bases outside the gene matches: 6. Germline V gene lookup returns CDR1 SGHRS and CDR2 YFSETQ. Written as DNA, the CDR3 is TGCGCCAGCAGCTGGCTAGCGGGAGATCCCACAGATACGCAGTATTTT. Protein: CASSWLAGDPTDTQYF.

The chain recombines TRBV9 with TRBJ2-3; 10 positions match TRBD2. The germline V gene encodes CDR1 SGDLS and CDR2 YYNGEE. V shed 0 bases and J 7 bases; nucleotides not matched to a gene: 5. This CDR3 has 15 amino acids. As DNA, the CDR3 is TGTGCCAGCAGCGTAGCTAGCGGGAGTGGAAATACGCAGTATTTT. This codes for CASSVASGSGNTQYF.

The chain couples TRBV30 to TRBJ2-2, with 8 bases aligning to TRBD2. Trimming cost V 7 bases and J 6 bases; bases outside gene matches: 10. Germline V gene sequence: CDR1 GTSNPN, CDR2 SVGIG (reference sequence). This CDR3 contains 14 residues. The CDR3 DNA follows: TGTGCCTTCTGGGACGGGAGGGCCCCCGGGGAGCTGTTTTTT. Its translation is CAFWDGRAPGELFF.